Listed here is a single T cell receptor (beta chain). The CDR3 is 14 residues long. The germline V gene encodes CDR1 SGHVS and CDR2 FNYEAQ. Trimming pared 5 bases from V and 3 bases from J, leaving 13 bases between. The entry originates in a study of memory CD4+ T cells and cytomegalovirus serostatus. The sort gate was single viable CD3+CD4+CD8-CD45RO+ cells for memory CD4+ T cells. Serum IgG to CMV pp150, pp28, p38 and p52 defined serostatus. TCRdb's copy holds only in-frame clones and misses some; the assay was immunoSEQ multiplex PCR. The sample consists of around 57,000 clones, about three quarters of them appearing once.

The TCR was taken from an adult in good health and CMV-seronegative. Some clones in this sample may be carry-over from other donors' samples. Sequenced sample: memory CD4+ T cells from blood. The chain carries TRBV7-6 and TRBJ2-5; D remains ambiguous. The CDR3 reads CASSASRAEETQYF. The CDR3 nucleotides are TGTGCCAGCAGCGCGTCAAGGGCAGAAGAGACCCAGTACTTC.